The sequence of this TCR beta chain was determined in a study of cytomegalovirus exposure and HLA in healthy donors. V was pared by 3 bases and J by 2 bases, with 2 bases of the junction left unmatched. Germline values: CDR1 LGHNA, CDR2 YSLEER. This CDR3 has 15 amino acids. This PCR relied on a set of 60 Vbeta primers and 13 Jbeta primers. Repertoires were generated with immunoSEQ multiplex PCR, while TCRdb's copy carries only in-frame clones and drops some. The top ten hold 2% to 2.5% of the sample, which has about 170,000 clones, approximately 85% seen once. This clone was observed a single time. Sequenced: PBMCs. The chain carries TRBV4-3 and TRBJ2-3; 10 nucleotides match TRBD1. The sequence was collected from a man between 18 and 35 years old in good health and CMV-seropositive. The CDR3 DNA follows: TGCGCCAGCAGCCAGGGGACAGGGGCCACAGATACGCAGTATTTT. Encoded protein: CASSQGTGATDTQYF.